This is a list of T cell receptor beta chains from one sample in a study of OX40 agonist ivuxolimab in advanced cancers. TCRdb's copy holds only in-frame clones and misses some; the assay was immunoSEQ multiplex PCR. This sample has some 95,000 clones, with approximately 85% found just once. The sequencing used CD4+ or CD8+ T cells sorted from blood, collected in a trial of the OX40 agonist ivuxolimab. The receptors derive from an adult with an advanced solid tumor such as melanoma, head and neck, liver or kidney cancer. CDR3s include the opening cysteine and the closing phenylalanine or tryptophan. The D gene is left open where the match is weak. Size is stated for part of the rows, as once, few or many counts, or as a class when the clone is expanded.

TRBV10-2,15,TRBD2,TRBJ2-7,-,CASSEWSSGTYEQYF,TGCGCCAGCAGTGAGTGGAGTAGCGGGACCTACGAGCAGTACTTC
TRBV7-2,16,-,TRBJ2-3,-,CASSTRDKGGSDTQYF,TGTGCCAGCAGCACCCGAGACAAGGGCGGATCAGATACGCAGTATTTT
TRBV2,15,TRBD1,TRBJ1-6,-,CASSLQGRYNSPLHF,TGTGCCAGCAGTTTACAGGGGAGATATAATTCACCCCTCCACTTT
TRBV11-2,14,-,TRBJ1-5,-,CASSLETFNQSQHF,TGTGCCAGCAGCTTAGAAACATTTAATCAGTCCCAGCATTTT
TRBV28,17,-,TRBJ2-1,-,CASSLPFMQGGNNEQFF,TGTGCCAGCAGTTTACCATTCATGCAGGGGGGTAACAATGAGCAGTTCTTC
TRBV5-1,15,-,TRBJ2-1,-,CASSLHPRTDNEQFF,TGCGCCAGCAGCCTCCACCCTAGAACCGACAATGAGCAGTTCTTC
TRBV7-3,14,TRBD1,TRBJ1-1,-,CASSITGEMAEAFF,TGTGCCAGCAGCATAACAGGGGAGATGGCTGAAGCTTTCTTT
TRBV28,13,-,TRBJ2-7,-,CASSLAANYEQYF,TGTGCCAGCAGTTTGGCAGCAAACTACGAGCAGTACTTC
TRBV28,13,-,TRBJ2-7,-,CASSLAANYEQYF,TGTGCCAGCAGTTTGGCAGCAAACTACGAGCAGTACTTC
TRBV4-1,14,-,TRBJ2-7,-,CASSQAGAGNEQYF,TGCGCCAGCAGCCAAGCGGGGGCAGGAAACGAGCAGTACTTC
TRBV15,17,-,TRBJ1-5,-,CATSRGRVFGSNQPQHF,TGTGCCACCAGCAGAGGGAGGGTGTTTGGTAGCAATCAGCCCCAGCATTTT
TRBV30,14,-,TRBJ2-7,-,CAWSPTHSQGQQYF,TGTGCCTGGAGCCCCACCCACTCCCAGGGCCAGCAGTACTTC
TRBV20-1,11,-,TRBJ1-1,-,CSAETDGEAFF,TGCAGTGCTGAAACGGACGGTGAAGCTTTCTTT
TRBV19,16,TRBD2,TRBJ2-1,-,CASSINSGSSYNEQFF,TGTGCCAGTAGTATAAATAGCGGGAGCTCCTACAATGAGCAGTTCTTC
TRBV9,14,-,TRBJ1-2,many,CASSPGGSGYGYTF,TGTGCCAGCAGCCCGGGGGGTTCGGGGTATGGCTACACCTTC
TRBV28,15,-,TRBJ2-1,-,CASSPPGSFYNEQFF,TGTGCCAGCAGCCCCCCAGGCTCTTTCTACAATGAGCAGTTCTTC
TRBV11-2,15,-,TRBJ2-1,-,CASSRRDVPYNEQFF,TGTGCCAGCAGCCGCCGGGACGTTCCGTACAATGAGCAGTTCTTC
TRBV27,15,-,TRBJ2-6,-,CASSLNLAGANVLTF,TGTGCCAGCAGTTTAAATCTAGCGGGGGCCAACGTCCTGACTTTC
TRBV2,13,TRBD1,TRBJ2-5,-,CASSWDSRETQYF,TGTGCCAGCAGCTGGGACAGTCGGGAGACCCAGTACTTC
TRBV7-2,15,-,TRBJ1-5,-,CASSIREVTNQPQHF,TGTGCCAGCAGCATAAGGGAAGTTACCAATCAGCCCCAGCATTTT
TRBV5-1,15,TRBD2,TRBJ2-7,-,CASSLAGGRDYEQYF,TGCGCCAGCAGCTTGGCCGGCGGGAGGGACTACGAGCAGTACTTC
TRBV7-9,13,-,TRBJ1-4,-,CASSLEANEKLFF,TGTGCCAGCAGCTTAGAGGCAAATGAAAAACTGTTTTTT
TRBV7-9,14,TRBD2,TRBJ2-3,once,CASSPPSGRDTQYF,TGTGCCAGCAGCCCCCCTAGCGGGAGAGATACGCAGTATTTT
TRBV6-4,15,TRBD2,TRBJ2-3,-,CASSRIAGGPDTQYF,TGTGCCAGCAGTCGTATAGCGGGAGGGCCAGATACGCAGTATTTT
TRBV11-2,11,-,TRBJ2-7,few,CASSLMNEQYF,TGTGCCAGCAGCTTAATGAACGAGCAGTACTTC
TRBV6-4,16,-,TRBJ2-5,once,CASRPTRAPSEETQYF,TGTGCCAGCAGGCCTACGCGGGCCCCCTCAGAAGAGACCCAGTACTTC
TRBV28,12,-,TRBJ2-7,-,CASNLEGVEQYF,TGTGCCAGCAATCTAGAGGGGGTCGAGCAGTACTTC
TRBV5-4,13,-,TRBJ1-2,-,CASSQQGYGGYTF,TGTGCCAGCAGCCAACAGGGATACGGTGGCTACACCTTC
TRBV5-6,13,-,TRBJ1-1,-,CASSPGLNTEAFF,TGTGCCAGCAGCCCGGGTCTGAACACTGAAGCTTTCTTT
TRBV28,14,TRBD1,TRBJ1-5,-,CASSGRTGRQPQHF,TGTGCCAGCAGCGGACGGACAGGGAGGCAGCCCCAGCATTTT
TRBV20-1,11,-,TRBJ1-1,-,CSGGSGGEAFF,TGCAGTGGGGGGAGTGGAGGCGAAGCTTTCTTT
TRBV11-3,18,TRBD1,TRBJ2-3,-,CASSLDRIGTGPTDTQYF,TGTGCCAGCAGCTTAGATCGAATAGGGACAGGTCCCACAGATACGCAGTATTTT
TRBV7-9,15,TRBD2,TRBJ2-1,-,CASSLEAGVYNEQFF,TGTGCCAGCAGCTTAGAGGCGGGGGTTTACAATGAGCAGTTCTTC
TRBV6-5,15,TRBD2,TRBJ2-1,-,CASSSTSGRAIEQFF,TGTGCCAGCAGTTCTACTAGCGGGAGGGCCATAGAGCAGTTCTTC
TRBV18,16,TRBD1,TRBJ1-4,-,CASSPPRTGANEKLFF,TGTGCCAGCTCACCTCCTCGGACAGGGGCGAATGAAAAACTGTTTTTT
TRBV5-8,15,-,TRBJ1-5,-,CASSFLGGGNQPQHF,TGTGCCAGCAGCTTTCTAGGTGGGGGCAATCAGCCCCAGCATTTT
TRBV19,17,TRBD2,TRBJ2-1,-,CASSSNLLAGVSDEQFF,TGTGCCAGTAGTTCTAATTTACTAGCGGGAGTATCGGATGAGCAGTTCTTC
TRBV7-9,15,-,TRBJ2-3,-,CASSPLGQPPDTQYF,TGTGCCAGCAGCCCGCTCGGACAACCTCCAGATACGCAGTATTTT
TRBV7-9,15,-,TRBJ2-1,once,CAGRTILSSYNEQFF,TGTGCCGGCCGGACTATTTTGAGCTCCTACAATGAGCAGTTCTTC
TRBV9,16,TRBD2,TRBJ2-1,-,CASSVEVAGSYNEQFF,TGTGCCAGCAGCGTAGAGGTAGCGGGGTCCTACAATGAGCAGTTCTTC
TRBV15,14,-,TRBJ2-1,few,CATSRDRGTLVSIF,TGTGCCACCAGCAGAGATCGGGGTACCCTTGTAAGCATCTTC
TRBV5-1,15,TRBD1,TRBJ1-2,-,CASSLEGASNYGYTF,TGCGCCAGCAGCTTGGAGGGGGCGAGTAACTATGGCTACACCTTC
TRBV4-2,15,-,TRBJ2-7,-,CASSQDLDGSYEQYF,TGTGCCAGCAGCCAAGATCTAGACGGATCCTACGAGCAGTACTTC
TRBV7-6,16,-,TRBJ2-7,-,CASSLLRARNSYEQYF,TGTGCCAGCAGCTTACTGAGGGCCAGAAACTCCTACGAGCAGTACTTC
TRBV7-2,15,TRBD2,TRBJ2-1,-,CASPLRVGREYEQFF,TGTGCCAGCCCCTTAAGGGTAGGGCGGGAGTATGAGCAGTTCTTC
TRBV10-3,14,-,TRBJ2-5,few,CAISESVAVETQYF,TGTGCCATCAGTGAGTCGGTAGCCGTAGAGACCCAGTACTTC
TRBV6-6,15,TRBD2,TRBJ2-7,-,CASSSSPGLAREQYF,TGTGCCAGCAGTTCCTCGCCGGGACTAGCTCGCGAGCAGTACTTC
TRBV7-3,13,-,TRBJ2-3,once,CASSLAGFPTQYF,TGTGCCAGCAGCTTGGCGGGCTTCCCTACGCAGTATTTT
TRBV28,12,-,TRBJ1-3,-,CASSFSGNTIYF,TGTGCCAGCAGTTTCTCTGGAAACACCATATATTTT
TRBV5-1,16,TRBD1,TRBJ1-4,-,CASSLGDTGAGEKLFF,TGCGCCAGCAGCTTGGGGGACACAGGGGCAGGGGAAAAACTGTTTTTT